This T cell receptor (beta chain) was retrieved from a study of blood T cells in healthy people across ages. V shed 2 bases and J shed 8 bases, with 13 bases lying between them. Germline V gene data show CDR1 as MGHRA and CDR2 as YSYEKL. This CDR3 has 14 amino acids. A J-beta primer mix and a sample-barcoded 5' primer were used in a second PCR of about 6 to 12 cycles. From the 5' RACE reads, TCRdb called clonotypes with MiXCR, one entry per CDR3 protein. Here the sample spans some 900,000 distinct CDR3 sequences, around 46% being singletons. The receptor comes from a man in his thirties or forties in good health. J is TRBJ2-1 and V is TRBV4-1; weak D call: TRBD1 (5 bases). Material: blood. Written as DNA, the CDR3 is TGCGCCAGCAGCCAAAGAAAAGGGGAAGATGAGCAGTTCTTC. Translation: CASSQRKGEDEQFF.